Here is one TCR beta chain with its context. Its antigen is still unknown. This sample was included in a study of blood T cells in healthy people across ages. Study overall: When template switching was applied, about one barcoded beta molecule was captured per two T cells. Study results and limitations: A strong correlation was found between TCR beta diversity and the percentage of naive T cells.

Aged roughly 6 to 95, donors were systemically healthy Caucasians from Russia. The germline V gene has CDR1 DFQATT and CDR2 SNEGSKA (reference sequence). There are 15 residues in the CDR3. V lost 5 bases to trimming and J lost 1 base, with 16 bases between them. Alongside a J-beta primer mix, a sample-barcoded 5' primer served in a second PCR lasting roughly 7 to 12 cycles. TCRdb re-called the 5' RACE reads through MiXCR, storing one row per CDR3 protein. The sample includes about 690,000 distinct CDR3 sequences, roughly two fifths of them seen just once. Sequenced sample: blood. The chain employs TRBV20-1 and TRBJ2-3, with D perhaps matching TRBD1 or TRBD2 (5 bases each). The origin of this receptor is a man at least 80 years old in good health. The CDR3 coding sequence is TGCAGTGCTGCCTCCGGGACGCCGGGCACAGATACGCAGTATTTT. This gives the protein CSAASGTPGTDTQYF.